This is a list of T cell receptor beta chains from one sample in a study of OX40 agonist ivuxolimab in advanced cancers. Generated by immunoSEQ multiplex PCR, the TCRdb table keeps only in-frame clones and is missing some. The table records over 85,000 clones, roughly nine tenths of them present only once. Sequenced here: CD4+ or CD8+ T cells sorted from blood, sampled in a trial of the OX40 agonist ivuxolimab. The receptors stem from an adult with an advanced solid tumor such as melanoma, head and neck, liver or kidney cancer. CDR3s include the opening cysteine and the closing phenylalanine or tryptophan. A D gene is named only where the DNA matches it firmly. Size is stated for part of the rows, as once, few or many counts, or as a class when the clone is expanded.

v_call: TRBV29-1; clone_size: .; j_call: TRBJ1-2; d_call: TRBD1; cdr3_nt: TGCAGCGCCCGGGGGCAGACAGGGGGCCACACCTTC; cdr3_aa: CSARGQTGGHTF
v_call: TRBV28; clone_size: few; j_call: TRBJ2-1; d_call: TRBD2; cdr3_nt: TGTGCCAGCAGTTTGGCTAGCGGGGATTACAATGAGCAGTTCTTC; cdr3_aa: CASSLASGDYNEQFF
v_call: TRBV5-1; clone_size: .; j_call: TRBJ1-2; d_call: .; cdr3_nt: TGCGCCAGCAGCACGGACGGAACCTATGTTGGCTACACCTTC; cdr3_aa: CASSTDGTYVGYTF
v_call: TRBV27; clone_size: .; j_call: TRBJ2-7; d_call: .; cdr3_nt: TGTGCCAGCAGTTTAGGGAGGGGGGCCTACGAGCAGTACTTC; cdr3_aa: CASSLGRGAYEQYF
v_call: TRBV7-9; clone_size: .; j_call: TRBJ1-2; d_call: TRBD1; cdr3_nt: TGTGCCAGCAGCTCCGCAGGACAGGGACGAGTCTACACCTTC; cdr3_aa: CASSSAGQGRVYTF
v_call: TRBV29-1; clone_size: .; j_call: TRBJ2-1; d_call: .; cdr3_nt: TGCAGCGAGCTGACATACAATGAGCAGTTCTTC; cdr3_aa: CSELTYNEQFF
v_call: TRBV28; clone_size: .; j_call: TRBJ1-1; d_call: .; cdr3_nt: TGTGCCAGCAGTCTTTCGGGCACTGAAGCTTTCTTT; cdr3_aa: CASSLSGTEAFF
v_call: TRBV5-1; clone_size: .; j_call: TRBJ2-5; d_call: TRBD2; cdr3_nt: TGCGCCAGCAGCTTGGGGGGAGGGGAGACCCAGTACTTC; cdr3_aa: CASSLGGGETQYF
v_call: TRBV7-2; clone_size: .; j_call: TRBJ2-7; d_call: .; cdr3_nt: TGTGCCAGCAGCCCCTTGGCGGGATTCGAGCAGTACTTC; cdr3_aa: CASSPLAGFEQYF
v_call: TRBV5-4; clone_size: .; j_call: TRBJ2-5; d_call: TRBD2; cdr3_nt: TGTGCCAGCAGCCATGGACTAGCGTCAGAGACCCAGTACTTC; cdr3_aa: CASSHGLASETQYF
v_call: TRBV5-5; clone_size: .; j_call: TRBJ1-5; d_call: .; cdr3_nt: TGTGCCAGCAGCTTGGCCGGCGGCAATCAGCCCCAGCATTTT; cdr3_aa: CASSLAGGNQPQHF
v_call: TRBV4-3; clone_size: .; j_call: TRBJ1-5; d_call: .; cdr3_nt: TGCGCCAGCAGCCAAACTCTTAGGGGCCAGCCCCAGCATTTT; cdr3_aa: CASSQTLRGQPQHF
v_call: TRBV7-8; clone_size: .; j_call: TRBJ2-1; d_call: .; cdr3_nt: TGTGCCAGCAGCTTAGTGGGGGCCCCCTACAATGAGCAGTTCTTC; cdr3_aa: CASSLVGAPYNEQFF
v_call: TRBV5-1; clone_size: .; j_call: TRBJ2-3; d_call: TRBD1; cdr3_nt: TGCGCCAGCAGCTTACAGGGACAGGGGCTAGATACGCAGTATTTT; cdr3_aa: CASSLQGQGLDTQYF
v_call: TRBV7-9; clone_size: .; j_call: TRBJ2-3; d_call: TRBD2; cdr3_nt: TGTGCCAGCAGCTTAATGACTAGCATATCCGGGGATACGCAGTATTTT; cdr3_aa: CASSLMTSISGDTQYF
v_call: TRBV2; clone_size: .; j_call: TRBJ1-2; d_call: .; cdr3_nt: TGTGCCAGCAGTGAAGGAGGTACAGGATCTAACTATGGCTACACCTTC; cdr3_aa: CASSEGGTGSNYGYTF
v_call: TRBV30; clone_size: few; j_call: TRBJ2-3; d_call: TRBD2; cdr3_nt: TGTGCCTGGAGTCCCCGGACTAGCGGGAGGAGGGTAGTCACAGATACGCAGTATTTT; cdr3_aa: CAWSPRTSGRRVVTDTQYF
v_call: TRBV6-5; clone_size: .; j_call: TRBJ2-7; d_call: TRBD1; cdr3_nt: TGTGCCAGCGGTAGGAGGGGACAGGGGGCAGGCGAGCAGTACTTC; cdr3_aa: CASGRRGQGAGEQYF
v_call: TRBV2; clone_size: .; j_call: TRBJ2-2; d_call: TRBD1; cdr3_nt: TGTGCCAGCAGTGGGGACAGGGTGTACACCGGGGAGCTGTTTTTT; cdr3_aa: CASSGDRVYTGELFF
v_call: TRBV5-4; clone_size: .; j_call: TRBJ2-7; d_call: .; cdr3_nt: TGTGCCAGCAGCTCAATTCACAGGGTCTCCTACGAGCAGTACTTC; cdr3_aa: CASSSIHRVSYEQYF
v_call: TRBV5-1; clone_size: .; j_call: TRBJ1-2; d_call: .; cdr3_nt: TGCGCCAGCAGCTTGGGCACTACTAACTATGGCTACACCTTC; cdr3_aa: CASSLGTTNYGYTF
v_call: TRBV6-5; clone_size: .; j_call: TRBJ1-2; d_call: TRBD1; cdr3_nt: TGTGCCAGCAGGGGACAGGGGCGCGGTGGCTACACCTTC; cdr3_aa: CASRGQGRGGYTF
v_call: TRBV6-1; clone_size: .; j_call: TRBJ1-6; d_call: TRBD1; cdr3_nt: TGTGCCAGCAGTAGCGACAGGGGCAATTCACCCCTCCACTTT; cdr3_aa: CASSSDRGNSPLHF
v_call: TRBV28; clone_size: .; j_call: TRBJ1-5; d_call: .; cdr3_nt: TGTGCCAGCAGTTCCCCGGGACATTCGAATCAGCCCCAGCATTTT; cdr3_aa: CASSSPGHSNQPQHF
v_call: TRBV28; clone_size: .; j_call: TRBJ2-3; d_call: .; cdr3_nt: TGTGCCAGCAGTTTGGGACGTCGGACGCAGTATTTT; cdr3_aa: CASSLGRRTQYF
v_call: TRBV5-1; clone_size: .; j_call: TRBJ1-4; d_call: TRBD1; cdr3_nt: TGCGCCAGCAGCTCGTTGGGACAGCCTAATGAAAAACTGTTTTTT; cdr3_aa: CASSSLGQPNEKLFF
v_call: TRBV6-5; clone_size: once; j_call: TRBJ2-3; d_call: .; cdr3_nt: TGTGCCAGCAGTTACCGTCACCGTGGGGCAGATACGCAGTATTTT; cdr3_aa: CASSYRHRGADTQYF
v_call: TRBV5-8; clone_size: few; j_call: TRBJ2-4; d_call: TRBD1; cdr3_nt: TGTGCCAGCAGCTTGGGACAGGGGTTAGCCAAAAACATTCAGTACTTC; cdr3_aa: CASSLGQGLAKNIQYF
v_call: TRBV29-1; clone_size: few; j_call: TRBJ2-3; d_call: .; cdr3_nt: TGCAGCGTTGAACCTCCGGGACCCAACACAGATACGCAGTATTTT; cdr3_aa: CSVEPPGPNTDTQYF
v_call: TRBV7-3; clone_size: .; j_call: TRBJ2-5; d_call: .; cdr3_nt: TGTGCCAGCAGCTTTGTTGCAGCGAGGGAGACCCAGTACTTC; cdr3_aa: CASSFVAARETQYF
v_call: TRBV29-1; clone_size: .; j_call: TRBJ2-5; d_call: .; cdr3_nt: TGCAGCGTTGAAATCGGGCCAGGGGCCCAGTACTTC; cdr3_aa: CSVEIGPGAQYF
v_call: TRBV10-3; clone_size: .; j_call: TRBJ2-1; d_call: TRBD2; cdr3_nt: TGTGCCATCAGTGAGTTCTCGGTAGCGGGAGGCGCCAATGAGCAGTTCTTC; cdr3_aa: CAISEFSVAGGANEQFF
v_call: TRBV11-1; clone_size: .; j_call: TRBJ2-1; d_call: TRBD1; cdr3_nt: TGTGCCAGCAGCGTTGACAGGGGGCTCTACAATGAGCAGTTCTTC; cdr3_aa: CASSVDRGLYNEQFF
v_call: TRBV5-6; clone_size: .; j_call: TRBJ2-3; d_call: .; cdr3_nt: TGTGCCAGCAGCCCTTTTCCTACCGGGTCCGACGGCCCAGATACGCAGTATTTT; cdr3_aa: CASSPFPTGSDGPDTQYF
v_call: TRBV18; clone_size: .; j_call: TRBJ2-7; d_call: TRBD2; cdr3_nt: TGTGCCAGCTCACCTTCCGGGACTAGCAGCTACGAGCAGTACTTC; cdr3_aa: CASSPSGTSSYEQYF
v_call: TRBV20-1; clone_size: .; j_call: TRBJ2-1; d_call: .; cdr3_nt: TGCAGTGCCCAGAGAGGGGACTCCACACTCTTC; cdr3_aa: CSAQRGDSTLF
v_call: TRBV7-7; clone_size: .; j_call: TRBJ2-7; d_call: TRBD2; cdr3_nt: TGTGCCAGCAGCTTACCTAGCGGCTTCTCCTACGAGCAGTACTTC; cdr3_aa: CASSLPSGFSYEQYF
v_call: TRBV7-2; clone_size: .; j_call: TRBJ2-7; d_call: TRBD2; cdr3_nt: TGTGCCAGCAGCCCCCCGGAGCTTCTAGCGGCCTCCTACGAGCAGTACTTC; cdr3_aa: CASSPPELLAASYEQYF
v_call: TRBV6-6; clone_size: .; j_call: TRBJ2-5; d_call: .; cdr3_nt: TGTGCCAGCAGTTACTCCCAGGGTTCGTGGGAGGAGACCCAGTACTTC; cdr3_aa: CASSYSQGSWEETQYF
v_call: TRBV11-2; clone_size: .; j_call: TRBJ2-7; d_call: TRBD2; cdr3_nt: TGTGCCAGCAGCTTTGGACTAGCGGGATCCTACGAGCAGTACTTC; cdr3_aa: CASSFGLAGSYEQYF
v_call: TRBV18; clone_size: .; j_call: TRBJ1-6; d_call: TRBD1; cdr3_nt: TGTGCCAGCTCACCACCTGGGACAGGCTCCAATTCACCCCTCCACTTT; cdr3_aa: CASSPPGTGSNSPLHF
v_call: TRBV29-1; clone_size: .; j_call: TRBJ2-7; d_call: TRBD1; cdr3_nt: TGCAGCGGCAAACCGGGACAGGGCAACGAGCAGTACTTC; cdr3_aa: CSGKPGQGNEQYF
v_call: TRBV11-2; clone_size: .; j_call: TRBJ2-3; d_call: .; cdr3_nt: TGTGCCAGCAGCCCACTAGCTCGGCACGCAGATACGCAGTATTTT; cdr3_aa: CASSPLARHADTQYF
v_call: TRBV10-3; clone_size: .; j_call: TRBJ2-5; d_call: TRBD2; cdr3_nt: TGTGCCATCAGTGATCAGACTAGCGGGAGTCAGACCCAGTACTTC; cdr3_aa: CAISDQTSGSQTQYF
v_call: TRBV25-1; clone_size: .; j_call: TRBJ2-1; d_call: .; cdr3_nt: TGTGCCAGCAGTGAGTTCTCCCTAGCTGCGAGCTCCTACAATGAGCAGTTCTTC; cdr3_aa: CASSEFSLAASSYNEQFF
v_call: TRBV28; clone_size: .; j_call: TRBJ2-7; d_call: .; cdr3_nt: TGTGCCAGCAGTATCGACCCCTACGAGCAGTACTTC; cdr3_aa: CASSIDPYEQYF
v_call: TRBV27; clone_size: .; j_call: TRBJ2-7; d_call: TRBD2; cdr3_nt: TGTGCCAGCAGTTCAGAGCCTAGCGGGAGGGCCGGCGACGAGCAGTACTTC; cdr3_aa: CASSSEPSGRAGDEQYF
v_call: TRBV7-2; clone_size: once; j_call: TRBJ2-7; d_call: .; cdr3_nt: TGTGCCAGCAGTGGACACTACGAGCAGTACTTC; cdr3_aa: CASSGHYEQYF
v_call: TRBV20-1; clone_size: once; j_call: TRBJ2-1; d_call: .; cdr3_nt: TGCAGTGCCTCAGGAATCAATGAGCAGTTCTTC; cdr3_aa: CSASGINEQFF
v_call: TRBV4-3; clone_size: .; j_call: TRBJ2-1; d_call: .; cdr3_nt: TGCGCCAGCAGAAAGACCGAGGGGGGTAGCGGGTACGGGGACTACAATGAGCAGTTCTTC; cdr3_aa: CASRKTEGGSGYGDYNEQFF
v_call: TRBV5-6; clone_size: .; j_call: TRBJ2-7; d_call: .; cdr3_nt: TGTGCCAGCAGCTTAGAACAGACCTACGAGCAGTACTTC; cdr3_aa: CASSLEQTYEQYF
v_call: TRBV6-5; clone_size: .; j_call: TRBJ2-5; d_call: TRBD2; cdr3_nt: TGTGCCAGCAGACTCGGACTAGCGGGGCAAGAGACCCAGTACTTC; cdr3_aa: CASRLGLAGQETQYF
v_call: TRBV20-1; clone_size: .; j_call: TRBJ2-7; d_call: .; cdr3_nt: TGCAGTGCTAGTACGCACGAGCAGTACTTC; cdr3_aa: CSASTHEQYF
v_call: TRBV7-2; clone_size: few; j_call: TRBJ1-5; d_call: .; cdr3_nt: TGTGCCAGCAGCTTATTAGGGGACCAGCCCCAGCATTTT; cdr3_aa: CASSLLGDQPQHF
v_call: TRBV9; clone_size: once; j_call: TRBJ1-3; d_call: .; cdr3_nt: TGTGCCAGCAGCTTCCCGGACCCGGGCCCTTTATATTTT; cdr3_aa: CASSFPDPGPLYF
v_call: TRBV18; clone_size: .; j_call: TRBJ2-3; d_call: .; cdr3_nt: TGTGCCAGCTCACCGGTGAAAACAGATACGCAGTATTTT; cdr3_aa: CASSPVKTDTQYF
v_call: TRBV9; clone_size: .; j_call: TRBJ1-3; d_call: TRBD1; cdr3_nt: TGTGCCAGCAGCGTCTCGCTGGGACAGGGTACTGGAAACACCATATATTTT; cdr3_aa: CASSVSLGQGTGNTIYF
v_call: TRBV7-9; clone_size: .; j_call: TRBJ2-3; d_call: TRBD2; cdr3_nt: TGTGCCAGTTCTCTAGCGGGAGTTTCAGATACGCAGTATTTT; cdr3_aa: CASSLAGVSDTQYF
v_call: TRBV5-1; clone_size: .; j_call: TRBJ2-5; d_call: TRBD2; cdr3_nt: TGCGCCAGCAGCTTACATGGAGGAGCGGGGTCCCAAGAGACCCAGTACTTC; cdr3_aa: CASSLHGGAGSQETQYF
v_call: TRBV27; clone_size: .; j_call: TRBJ2-2; d_call: TRBD1; cdr3_nt: TGTGCCAGCAGCTCCCCTGACAGGGGTGCCGGGGAGCTGTTTTTT; cdr3_aa: CASSSPDRGAGELFF